These T cell receptor beta chains were read from a single sample in a study of T cell repertoires in cytomegalovirus infection. TCRdb ran MiXCR on the reads and lists one entry per CDR3 protein. Of roughly 230,000 distinct CDR3 sequences listed, about 23% are singletons. Source material: CD8+ T cells from PBMCs. Receptors originate from a human donor in good health (CMV status not recorded). Some clones in this sample may be carry-over from other donors' samples. CDR3s include the opening cysteine and the closing phenylalanine or tryptophan. The D gene is left open where the match is weak. For some rows the clone size is stated as once, few or many, or as a class when expanded; others skip it.

J,size,D,V,DNA,CDR3
TRBJ1-1,NA,NA,TRBV28,TGTGCCAGCAGTAAGTCAGGGGTTGAAGCTTTCTTT,CASSKSGVEAFF
TRBJ2-3,NA,NA,TRBV28,TGTGCCAGCAGTTTCTGGGTTCCAGATACGCAGTATTTT,CASSFWVPDTQYF
TRBJ2-7,many,NA,TRBV28,TGTGCCAGCAGTCCATTCTCCGGGGCCTACGAGCAGTACTTC,CASSPFSGAYEQYF
TRBJ2-1,NA,NA,TRBV9,TGTGCCAGCAGCGTAGAGGATTTGGGGGTTGAGCAGTTCTTC,CASSVEDLGVEQFF
TRBJ1-1,NA,TRBD1,TRBV7-9,TGTGCCAGCAGCCCCCGGGACAGGGGTGAAGCTTTCTTT,CASSPRDRGEAFF
TRBJ2-5,few,NA,TRBV12-3/TRBV12-4,TGTGCCAGCAGTTTCACGTCCGTCCGGGGGCCACGGGAGACCCAGTACTTC,CASSFTSVRGPRETQYF
TRBJ2-7,NA,NA,TRBV27,TGTGCCAGCAGTTTCCGGGTATTCTACGAGCAGTACTTC,CASSFRVFYEQYF
TRBJ2-3,NA,TRBD1,TRBV7-9,TGTGCCAGCAGCCCCCCCGACAGGGAGACCGATACGCAGTATTTT,CASSPPDRETDTQYF
TRBJ1-6,many,NA,TRBV10-3,TGTGCCATCAGTGTTTGGGGCCCCTATAATTCACCCCTCCACTTT,CAISVWGPYNSPLHF
TRBJ1-2,many,TRBD1,TRBV7-9,TGTGCCAGCAGCTCTGACAGGGGCGTTAACTATGGCTACACCTTC,CASSSDRGVNYGYTF
TRBJ2-7,many,NA,TRBV7-6,TGTGCCAGCAGCACCGAGGCCCCCTACGAGCAGTACTTC,CASSTEAPYEQYF
TRBJ1-2,NA,TRBD1,TRBV2,TGTGCCAGCCCAGATCCTGTGGGCAGGGGGCTCAACTATGGCTACACCTTC,CASPDPVGRGLNYGYTF
TRBJ1-5,NA,NA,TRBV12-3/TRBV12-4,TGTGCCAGCAGTTCGGACAGTCAGCCCCAGCATTTT,CASSSDSQPQHF
TRBJ2-2,few,TRBD1,TRBV7-9,TGTGCCAGCAGATCTCCCCCGGGACAGGGAATTTTTCCGAGCACCGGGGAGCTGTTTTTT,CASRSPPGQGIFPSTGELFF
TRBJ1-5,few,NA,TRBV15,TGTGCCACCAGCAGATCGGGGGGTAGCAATCAGCCCCAGCATTTT,CATSRSGGSNQPQHF
TRBJ1-2,NA,TRBD1,TRBV7-9,TGTGCCAGCAGCTCAGGGGGAAGCAACTATGGCTACACCTTC,CASSSGGSNYGYTF
TRBJ1-2,many,TRBD1,TRBV11-2,TGTGCCAGCAGCTCCGGGACAGGGTACACCTTC,CASSSGTGYTF
TRBJ2-2,few,TRBD2,TRBV20-1,TGCAGTGCTAGGGCCTCCGCTAGCGGGGTTCTTCACACCGGGGAGCTGTTTTTT,CSARASASGVLHTGELFF
TRBJ2-7,many,TRBD2,TRBV7-9,TGTGCCAGCAGCTTTCTAGCGGACTCCTACGAGCAGTACTTC,CASSFLADSYEQYF
TRBJ1-2,many,TRBD1,TRBV28,TGTGCCAGCAGTTCCCTGACAGGGGATGCGGTCGGCTACACCTTC,CASSSLTGDAVGYTF
TRBJ2-7,few,TRBD2,TRBV7-9,TGTGCCAGCAGCTTAGCGGCGGGGGTTAGCTCCTACGAGCAGTACTTC,CASSLAAGVSSYEQYF
TRBJ2-7,NA,NA,TRBV4-1,TGCGCCAGCAGCCAAGATGGATTCCCGCGGGGGCTTTTGAGTGAGCAGTACTTC,CASSQDGFPRGLLSEQYF
TRBJ2-4,many,NA,TRBV7-2,TGTGCCAGCAGCTCGACAGAAAACATTCAGTACTTC,CASSSTENIQYF
TRBJ1-2,few,NA,TRBV7-6,TGTGCCAGCAGCTTGGGGGTCTATGGCTACACCTTC,CASSLGVYGYTF
TRBJ1-5,many,NA,TRBV7-6,TGTGCCAGCAGCTTAGCGGCGGGGGGCCAGCCCCAGCATTTT,CASSLAAGGQPQHF
TRBJ2-3,many,TRBD2,TRBV2,TGTGCCAGCAGCGACTTCCTAGCGGGGTTTACAGATACGCAGTATTTT,CASSDFLAGFTDTQYF
TRBJ2-5,NA,TRBD1,TRBV4-1,TGCGCCAGCAGCCTTCACCGGGACAGGAGCCAGGTGCATCAGACCCAGTACTTC,CASSLHRDRSQVHQTQYF
TRBJ2-5,few,TRBD1,TRBV7-9,TGTGCCAGCAGTACAGGGGTCCGAGAGACCCAGTACTTC,CASSTGVRETQYF
TRBJ2-1,many,TRBD2,TRBV7-8,TGTGCCAGCAGCCTAACTAGCGAGGACAATGAGCAGTTCTTC,CASSLTSEDNEQFF
TRBJ2-7,NA,NA,TRBV20-1,TGCAGTGCGCTGGCCTGGGGGATTCCCTACGAGCAGTACTTC,CSALAWGIPYEQYF
TRBJ2-7,few,NA,TRBV28,TGTGCCAGCAGGCCCAGGGGTTCCACCTACGAGCAGTACTTC,CASRPRGSTYEQYF
TRBJ2-3,NA,TRBD1,TRBV2,TGTGCCAGCAGTCAGGGGGCTAGTACGCAGTATTTT,CASSQGASTQYF
TRBJ2-1,many,TRBD2,TRBV7-8,TGTGCCAGCAGCCCCGGTCTAGCGGGCTCCTACAATGAGCAGTTCTTC,CASSPGLAGSYNEQFF
TRBJ2-3,NA,NA,TRBV12-3/TRBV12-4,TGTGCCAGCAGCCGCTTGGGAATGTATACGCAGTATTTT,CASSRLGMYTQYF
TRBJ1-1,NA,NA,TRBV28,TGTGCCAGCAGTCTCGTCATCACGATGAACACTGAAGCTTTCTTT,CASSLVITMNTEAFF
TRBJ2-1,NA,TRBD2,TRBV7-9,TGTGCCAGCAGGCCGGGGGGTGGTTACAATGAGCAGTTCTTC,CASRPGGGYNEQFF
TRBJ2-2,few,NA,TRBV2,TGTGCCAGCAGTCAGGTCAAATGGTTGATGTCCGGGGAGCTGTTTTTT,CASSQVKWLMSGELFF
TRBJ1-2,NA,TRBD1,TRBV7-4,TGTGCCAGCAGCTTCACGGACAGGGGGGATGATGGCTACACCTTC,CASSFTDRGDDGYTF
TRBJ1-1,NA,NA,TRBV25-1,TGTGCCAGCAGTGTTGGGTCAGCTGAAGCTTTCTTT,CASSVGSAEAFF
TRBJ2-7,NA,NA,TRBV7-6,TGTGCCAGCAGCCTAGAGGGGGGTTACTACGAGCAGTACTTC,CASSLEGGYYEQYF
TRBJ1-1,NA,NA,TRBV28,TGTGCCAGCAGTTTCGAACCGAACACTGAAGCTTTCTTT,CASSFEPNTEAFF
TRBJ2-2,few,NA,TRBV12-3/TRBV12-4,TGTGCCAGCAGTATCGGGGGAGCGAACACCGGGGAGCTGTTTTTT,CASSIGGANTGELFF
TRBJ2-1,few,TRBD2,TRBV20-1,TGCAGTGTTGAAAGCGGGGGCTCCTACAATGAGCAGTTCTTC,CSVESGGSYNEQFF
TRBJ2-7,NA,NA,TRBV7-9,TGTGCCAGCAGCCCCCCATGGGCAGGGGGGGACGAGCAGTACTTC,CASSPPWAGGDEQYF
TRBJ2-3,few,NA,TRBV2,TGTGCCAGCAGTGACGGCACCAGCCCACGCACAGATACGCAGTATTTT,CASSDGTSPRTDTQYF